This T cell receptor beta chain was identified during a study of blood T cells in healthy people across ages. Next came a second PCR, run for about 6 to 12 cycles, which used a sample-barcoded 5' primer along with a J-beta primer mix. A template-switch adaptor containing 12 random nucleotides labeled each cDNA molecule. TCRdb re-analysed the 5' RACE reads in MiXCR, keeping a single row per CDR3 protein. The sample holds roughly 900,000 distinct CDR3 sequences; 29% are singletons and the top ten take 15% to 20%. General study findings and limits: Naive T cell percentage by flow cytometry tracked strongly with beta diversity.

Points on this clonotype: Its antigen is not known.

Sample: blood. The clonotype was recovered from a woman older than 75 in good health.

The DNA for the CDR3 is TGTGCCAGCAACTTCCGAGGGAGGTGGGATCAGCCCCAGCATTTT. This translates into CASNFRGRWDQPQHF. The chain employs TRBV6-1 and TRBJ1-5; D is unresolved. V dropped 7 bases and J dropped 5 bases, with 18 bases sitting between them. The germline gives CDR1 MNHNS, CDR2 SASEGT. The CDR3 has 15 residues.